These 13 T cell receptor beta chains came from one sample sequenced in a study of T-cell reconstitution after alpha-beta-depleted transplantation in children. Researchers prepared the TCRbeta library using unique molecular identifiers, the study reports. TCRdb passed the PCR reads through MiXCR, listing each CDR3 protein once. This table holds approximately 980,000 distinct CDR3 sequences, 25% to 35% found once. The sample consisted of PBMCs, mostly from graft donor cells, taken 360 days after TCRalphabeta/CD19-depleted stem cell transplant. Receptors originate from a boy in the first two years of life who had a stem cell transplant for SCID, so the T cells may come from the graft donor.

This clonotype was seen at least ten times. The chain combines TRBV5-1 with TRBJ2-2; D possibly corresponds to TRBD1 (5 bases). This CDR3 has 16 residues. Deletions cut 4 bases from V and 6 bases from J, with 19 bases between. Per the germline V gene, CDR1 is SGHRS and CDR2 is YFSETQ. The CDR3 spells CASSPQGSVGSGELFF. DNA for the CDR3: TGCGCCAGCAGCCCGCAGGGTTCGGTAGGATCCGGGGAGCTGTTTTTT.

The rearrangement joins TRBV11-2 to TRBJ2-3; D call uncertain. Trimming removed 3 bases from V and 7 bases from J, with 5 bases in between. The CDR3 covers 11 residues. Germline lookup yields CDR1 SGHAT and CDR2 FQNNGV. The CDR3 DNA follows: TGTGCCAGCAGCTTTCAACATACGCAGTATTTT. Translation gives CASSFQHTQYF.

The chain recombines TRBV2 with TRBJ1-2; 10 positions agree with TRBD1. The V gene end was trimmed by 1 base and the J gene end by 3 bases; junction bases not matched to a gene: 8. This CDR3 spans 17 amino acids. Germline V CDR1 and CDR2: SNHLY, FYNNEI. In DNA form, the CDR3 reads TGTGCCAGCAGTGAAGTCCACGTAGGACAGGGGGACTATGGCTACACCTTC. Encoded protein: CASSEVHVGQGDYGYTF.

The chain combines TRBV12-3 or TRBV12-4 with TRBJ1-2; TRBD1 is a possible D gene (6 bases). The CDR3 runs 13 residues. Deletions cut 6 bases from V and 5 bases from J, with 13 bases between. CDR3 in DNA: TGTGCCAGCAGCGAGCCGGGGGCATATGGCTACACCTTC. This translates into CASSEPGAYGYTF.

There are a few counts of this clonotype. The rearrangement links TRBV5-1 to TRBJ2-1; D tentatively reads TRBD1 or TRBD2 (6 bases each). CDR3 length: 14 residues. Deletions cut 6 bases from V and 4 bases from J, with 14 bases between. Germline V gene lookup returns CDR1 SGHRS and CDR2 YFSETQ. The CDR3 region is CASKEGGKYNEQFF. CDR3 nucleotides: TGCGCCAGCAAAGAAGGGGGGAAATACAATGAGCAGTTCTTC.

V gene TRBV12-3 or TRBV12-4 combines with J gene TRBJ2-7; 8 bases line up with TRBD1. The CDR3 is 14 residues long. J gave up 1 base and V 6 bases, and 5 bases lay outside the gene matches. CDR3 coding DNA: TGTGCCAGCAGACGTTGGGACAGGTCCTACGAGCAGTACTTC. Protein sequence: CASRRWDRSYEQYF.

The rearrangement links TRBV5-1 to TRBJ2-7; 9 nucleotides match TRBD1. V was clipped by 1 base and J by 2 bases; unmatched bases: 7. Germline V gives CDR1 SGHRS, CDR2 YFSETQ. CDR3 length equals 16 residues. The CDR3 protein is CASSLSGQGITYEQYF. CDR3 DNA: TGCGCCAGCAGCTTGTCCGGACAGGGGATAACCTACGAGCAGTACTTC.

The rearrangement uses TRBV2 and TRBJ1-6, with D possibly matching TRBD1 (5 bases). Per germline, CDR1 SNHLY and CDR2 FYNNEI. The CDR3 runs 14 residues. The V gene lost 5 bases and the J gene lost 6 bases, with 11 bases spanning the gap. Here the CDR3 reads CASSRDGPNSPLHF. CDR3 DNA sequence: TGTGCCAGCAGTAGGGACGGTCCTAATTCACCCCTCCACTTT.

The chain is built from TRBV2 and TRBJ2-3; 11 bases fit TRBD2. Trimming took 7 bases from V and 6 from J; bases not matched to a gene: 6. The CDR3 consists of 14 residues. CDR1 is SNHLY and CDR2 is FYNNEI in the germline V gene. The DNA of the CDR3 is TGTGCCAGCACGACTAGCGGGGCGGGGGATACGCAGTATTTT. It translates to CASTTSGAGDTQYF.

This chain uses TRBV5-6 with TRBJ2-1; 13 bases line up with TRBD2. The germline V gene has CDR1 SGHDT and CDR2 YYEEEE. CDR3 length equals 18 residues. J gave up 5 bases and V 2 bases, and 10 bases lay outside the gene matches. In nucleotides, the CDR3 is TGTGCCAGCAGCTTTTTTAGTATAGGACTAGCGGGGGACAATGAGCAGTTCTTC. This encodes CASSFFSIGLAGDNEQFF.

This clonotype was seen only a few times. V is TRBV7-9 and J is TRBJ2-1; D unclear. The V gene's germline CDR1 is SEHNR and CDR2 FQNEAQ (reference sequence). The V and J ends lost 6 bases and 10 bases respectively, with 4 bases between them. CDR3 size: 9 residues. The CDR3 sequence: CASSQEQFF. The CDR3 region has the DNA TGTGCCAGCAGTCAAGAGCAGTTCTTC.

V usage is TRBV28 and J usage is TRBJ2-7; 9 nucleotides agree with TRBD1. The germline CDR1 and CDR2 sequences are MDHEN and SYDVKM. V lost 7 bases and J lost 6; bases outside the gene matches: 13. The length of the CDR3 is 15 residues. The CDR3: CASTYAGTGSSEQYF. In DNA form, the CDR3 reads TGTGCCAGCACATATGCCGGGACAGGGTCTAGCGAGCAGTACTTC.

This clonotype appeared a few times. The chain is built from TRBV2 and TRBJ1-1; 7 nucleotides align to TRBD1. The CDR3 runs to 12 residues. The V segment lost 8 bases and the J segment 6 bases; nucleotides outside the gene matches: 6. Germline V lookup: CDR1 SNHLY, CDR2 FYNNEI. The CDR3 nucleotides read TGTGCCAGCCGGGACAGCCCCCCTGAAGCTTTCTTT. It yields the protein CASRDSPPEAFF.